The 3 T cell receptor beta chains given below trace back to one sample, sequenced in a study of blood T cell repertoires in COVID-19. Sequencing was performed with immunoSEQ multiplex PCR; in TCRdb, only in-frame clones are kept and a portion is missing. The sample includes fewer than 350,000 clones, about 90% of them seen just once. Sample: PBMCs or T cells enriched from blood (not recorded which). All receptors come from a woman aged 18 to 35 with acute COVID-19.

This clone was seen a handful of times. The chain couples TRBV29-1 to TRBJ1-1; the D is unclear. Looked up from germline, CDR1 is SQVTM and CDR2 is ANQGSEA. CDR3 size: 12 residues. V gave up 4 bases and J gave up 9 bases, with 15 bases separating them. CDR3 in amino acids: CSVVPWTGKAFF. DNA of the CDR3: TGCAGCGTTGTACCTTGGACTGGTAAAGCTTTCTTT. Based on the CDR3 plus reference TRBV29-1 and TRBJ1-1, the full variable domain is SAVISQKPSRDICQRGTSLTIQCQVDSQVTMMFWYRQQPGQSLTLIATANQGSEATYESGFVIDKFPISRPNLTFSTLTVSNMSPEDSSIYLCSVVPWTGKAFFGQGTRLTVV.

This chain joins TRBV5-1 and TRBJ2-1; TRBD2 matches at 10 bases. This CDR3 is built from 17 residues. Germline assignment: CDR1 SGHRS and CDR2 YFSETQ. J lost 2 bases, V lost 1 base, and 6 bases had no gene match. CDR3 DNA sequence: TGCGCCAGCAGCTTGAGCATACTAGCGGGAACCTACAATGAGCAGTTCTTC. It translates to CASSLSILAGTYNEQFF.

V is TRBV5-1 and J is TRBJ2-1; TRBD1 is a possible D gene (6 bases). The V gene's germline CDR1 is SGHRS and CDR2 YFSETQ. V was trimmed by 8 bases and J by 5 bases, leaving 20 bases between them. The CDR3 contains 15 residues. The CDR3 spells CASLSGQGPNNEQFF. DNA for the CDR3: TGCGCCAGTCTCTCAGGGCAGGGGCCAAACAATGAGCAGTTCTTC.